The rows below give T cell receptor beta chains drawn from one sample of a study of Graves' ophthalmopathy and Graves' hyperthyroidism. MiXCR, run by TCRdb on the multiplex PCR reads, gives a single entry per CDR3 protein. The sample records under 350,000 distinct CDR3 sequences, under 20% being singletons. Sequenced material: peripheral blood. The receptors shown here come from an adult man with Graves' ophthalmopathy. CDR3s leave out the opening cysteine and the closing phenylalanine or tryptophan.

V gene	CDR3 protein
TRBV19	ASSIGLGGQPQH
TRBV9	ASSVASGPANTGELF
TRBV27	ASSKRQGAYTEAF
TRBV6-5	ASSYSGGTGTEAF
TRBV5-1	ASSPKNLNTGELF
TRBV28	ASGGTGGSETQY
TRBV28	ASSRQGLVVSDYT
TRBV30	AWNPGHSMNTEAF
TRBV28	ASSLSGGAGSEETQY
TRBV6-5	ASSYSGTGDYT
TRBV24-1	ATSEAGVGGMNIQY
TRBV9	ASSPRQDIYEQY
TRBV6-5	ASSYGDTAYGYT
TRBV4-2	ASSHDRGAQETQY
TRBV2	ASSEMVVRSYEQY
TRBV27	ASSLGWDGKKKAF
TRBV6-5	ASSIMTEETQY
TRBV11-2	ASSLGAGPQH
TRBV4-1	ASSTQTGVNEKLF
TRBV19	ASRTGGAFSTEAF
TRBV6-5	ASSHWATSGKETQY
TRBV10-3	AIRQPPGPNEQY
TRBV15	AISPRQGAGETQY
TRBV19	AGRRTGGDSGNTIY
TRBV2	ASSDDSSSSYNSPLH
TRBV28	ATLRGQGLHEQY
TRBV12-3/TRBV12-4	ASSPRDRALPNYGYT
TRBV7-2	ASSLASGGYEQY
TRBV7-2	ASTAGSPYEQY
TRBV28	ASSRGSGAF
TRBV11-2	ASSLLTGSINGYT
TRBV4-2	ASSQGRRQGNNSPLH
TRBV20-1	SARGMGQGGGYT
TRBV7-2	ASSLAGPSNQPQH
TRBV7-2	ASRGRVLAPGYT